The entry below describes one T cell receptor (beta chain). The record originates from a study of T cells after somatic rescue of genetic block. The assay was immunoSEQ multiplex PCR, and TCRdb's table has in-frame clones only and misses some. The sample has roughly 92,000 clones, approximately 90% seen once. This receptor was obtained from a woman under 30. Sequenced input: peripheral blood mononuclear cells (PBMCs).

The CDR3 reads CASRGGPGSETQYF. CDR3 coding DNA: TGCGCCAGCCGCGGGGGGCCGGGATCGGAGACCCAGTACTTC. V gene TRBV5-1 combines with J gene TRBJ2-5, with TRBD2 matching over 8 bases. Germline CDR1 reads SGHRS; CDR2 reads YFSETQ. CDR3 length equals 14 residues. With V trimmed by 7 bases and J by 5 bases, 10 bases remained unmatched. Variable domain in full (rest from reference TRBV5-1 and TRBJ2-5): KAGVTQTPRYLIKTRGQQVTLSCSPISGHRSVSWYQQTPGQGLQFLFEYFSETQRNKGNFPGRFSGRQFSNSRSEMNVSTLELGDSALYLCASRGGPGSETQYFGPGTRLLVL.